The source of this TCR beta chain is a study of neurological immune-mediated disorders. This clonotype has more than one count but fewer than ten. The CDR3 is 16 residues long. Trimming took 5 bases from V and 8 from J; bases not matched to a gene: 14. Germline CDR1 is SNHLY and CDR2 is FYNNEI. Using its own MiXCR run on the 5' RACE reads, TCRdb lists one record per CDR3 protein. Altogether fewer than 65,000 distinct CDR3 sequences are present, around 10% being singletons, with the ten largest covering under 5.5%. Sample: PBMCs. This chain links TRBV2 with TRBJ2-7; 11 bases line up with TRBD1. The clonotype was recovered from a man aged 65-85 years with HTLV-1-associated myelopathy (HAM/TSP). The CDR3 DNA reads as TGTGCCAGCAGTCCTCGGACAGGGGGCCGAGAAGGCAAGCAGTACTTC. Translating gives CASSPRTGGREGKQYF. The entire variable domain, with the rest obtained from reference TRBV2 and TRBJ2-7, is as follows: EPEVTQTPSHQVTQMGQEVILRCVPISNHLYFYWYRQILGQKVEFLVSFYNNEISEKSEIFDDQFSVERPDGSNFTLKIRSTKLEDSAMYFCASSPRTGGREGKQYFGPGTRLTVT.